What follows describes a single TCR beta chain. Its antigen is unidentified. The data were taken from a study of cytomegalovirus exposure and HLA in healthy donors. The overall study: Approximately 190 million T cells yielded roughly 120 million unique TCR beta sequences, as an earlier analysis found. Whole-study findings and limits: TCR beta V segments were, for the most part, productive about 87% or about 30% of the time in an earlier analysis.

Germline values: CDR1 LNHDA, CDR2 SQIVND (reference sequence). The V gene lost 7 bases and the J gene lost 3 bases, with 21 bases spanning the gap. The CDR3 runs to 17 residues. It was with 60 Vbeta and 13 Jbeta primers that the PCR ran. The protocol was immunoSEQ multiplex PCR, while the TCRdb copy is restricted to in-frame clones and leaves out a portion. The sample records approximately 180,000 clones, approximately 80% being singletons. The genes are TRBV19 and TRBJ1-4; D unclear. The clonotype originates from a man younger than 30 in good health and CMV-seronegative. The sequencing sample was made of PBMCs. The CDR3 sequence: CASKSFRPAGSNEKLFF. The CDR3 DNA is TGTGCCAGTAAAAGTTTTCGGCCGGCGGGGTCTAATGAAAAACTGTTTTTT.